This T cell receptor beta chain was obtained from a study of OX40 agonist ivuxolimab in advanced cancers. Study background: Patients undergoing dose escalation presented with hepatocellular carcinoma, melanoma, renal cell or head and neck cancer. Subjects had a mean age of around 60 years, with a range of roughly 20 to 79; around 80% were male. Three individuals attained partial responses, comprising one hepatocellular carcinoma case and two cutaneous melanoma cases.

The CDR3 has 15 residues. Germline CDR1 is WNHNN and CDR2 is SYGVQD (reference sequence). Germline trimming cut 5 bases from V and 3 bases from J; bases unmatched to any gene: 8. The repertoire was sequenced with immunoSEQ multiplex PCR; TCRdb's copy has only in-frame clones and lacks some. The sample has some 90,000 clones; about 87% are singletons. This receptor was obtained from an adult with an advanced solid tumor such as melanoma, head and neck, liver or kidney cancer. The input for sequencing was CD4+ or CD8+ T cells sorted from blood, taken in a trial of the OX40 agonist ivuxolimab. This chain joins TRBV10-1 and TRBJ2-3, with 7 nucleotides matching TRBD2. DNA of the CDR3: TGCGCCAGCAGTTTGGGAGGGAGTGTTACAGATACGCAGTATTTT. Protein sequence: CASSLGGSVTDTQYF.